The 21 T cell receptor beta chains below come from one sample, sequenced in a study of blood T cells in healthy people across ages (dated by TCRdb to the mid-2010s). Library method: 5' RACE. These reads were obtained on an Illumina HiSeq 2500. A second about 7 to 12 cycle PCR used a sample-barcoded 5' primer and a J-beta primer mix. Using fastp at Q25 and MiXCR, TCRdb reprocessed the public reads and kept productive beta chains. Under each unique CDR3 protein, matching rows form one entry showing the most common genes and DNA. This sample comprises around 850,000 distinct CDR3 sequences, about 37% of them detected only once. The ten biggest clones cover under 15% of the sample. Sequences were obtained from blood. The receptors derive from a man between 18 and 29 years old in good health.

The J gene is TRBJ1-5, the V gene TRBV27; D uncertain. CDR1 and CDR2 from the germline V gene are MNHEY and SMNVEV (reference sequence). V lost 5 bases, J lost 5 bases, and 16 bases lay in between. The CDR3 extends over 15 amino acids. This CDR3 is CASSPTRTRDQPQHF. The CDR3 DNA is TGTGCCAGCAGTCCCACCCGGACTCGCGATCAGCCCCAGCATTTT.

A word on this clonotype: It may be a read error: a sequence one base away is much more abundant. The CDR3 DNA is TGTGCCAGCAGTATTGGGACAGGCAAAAATGAAAAACTGTTTTTT. Residues: CASSIGTGKNEKLFF. The V gene is TRBV12-3 or TRBV12-4, the J gene TRBJ1-4; 8 bases line up with TRBD1. The ends lost 5 bases at V and 5 bases at J; junction bases unmatched: 7. The CDR3 extends over 15 amino acids.

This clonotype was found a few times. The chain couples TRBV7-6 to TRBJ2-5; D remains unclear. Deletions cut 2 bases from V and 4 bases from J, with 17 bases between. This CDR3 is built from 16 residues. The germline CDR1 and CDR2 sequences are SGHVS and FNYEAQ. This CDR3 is CASSLFRFYEPETQYF. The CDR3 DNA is TGTGCCAGCAGCTTATTCCGGTTTTACGAACCAGAGACCCAGTACTTC.

The chain's CDR3 is CASSQEHSNYGYTF. The CDR3 bases are TGTGCCAGCAGCCAAGAGCACAGTAACTATGGCTACACCTTC. J is TRBJ1-2 and V is TRBV14; D ambiguous. From germline, CDR1 is SGHDN and CDR2 FVKESK. The ends were cut back, 0 bases at V and 1 base at J, with 6 bases in the middle. This CDR3 is built from 14 residues.

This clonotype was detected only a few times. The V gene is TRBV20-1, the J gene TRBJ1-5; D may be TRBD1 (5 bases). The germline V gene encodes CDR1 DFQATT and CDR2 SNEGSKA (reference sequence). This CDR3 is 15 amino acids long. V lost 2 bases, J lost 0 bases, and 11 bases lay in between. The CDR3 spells CSARRGSDSNQPQHF. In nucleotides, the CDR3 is TGCAGTGCTAGAAGGGGCAGCGATAGCAATCAGCCCCAGCATTTT.

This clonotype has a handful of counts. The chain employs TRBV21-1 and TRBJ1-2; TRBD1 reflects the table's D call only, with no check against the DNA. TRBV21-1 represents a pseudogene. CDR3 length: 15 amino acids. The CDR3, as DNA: TGTGCCAGCAGCAAATGCCGACAGGGATCTGCGGGCTACACCTTC. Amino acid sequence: CASSKCRQGSAGYTF.

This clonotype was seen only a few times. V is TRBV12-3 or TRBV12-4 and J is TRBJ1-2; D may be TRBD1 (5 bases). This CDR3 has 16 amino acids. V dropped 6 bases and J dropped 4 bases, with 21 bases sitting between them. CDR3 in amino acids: CASSPEASGVSYGYTF. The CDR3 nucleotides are TGTGCCAGCAGCCCAGAAGCCTCGGGGGTTAGCTATGGCTACACCTTC.

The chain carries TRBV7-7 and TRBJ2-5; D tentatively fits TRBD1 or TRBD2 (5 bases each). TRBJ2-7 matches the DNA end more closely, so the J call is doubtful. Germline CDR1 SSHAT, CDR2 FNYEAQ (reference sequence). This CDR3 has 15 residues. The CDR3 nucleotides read TGTGCCAGCAGCTTGGGCACCGGGACCCACTACGAGCAGTACTTC. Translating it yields CASSLGTGTHYEQYF.

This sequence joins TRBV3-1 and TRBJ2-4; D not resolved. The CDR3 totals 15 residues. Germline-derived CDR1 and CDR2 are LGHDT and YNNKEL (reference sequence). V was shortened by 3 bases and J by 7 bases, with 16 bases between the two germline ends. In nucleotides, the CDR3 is TGTGCCAGCAGCCAGACACGGGCCCTGCGGAACATTCAGTACTTC. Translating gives CASSQTRALRNIQYF.

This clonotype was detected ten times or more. The CDR3 coding sequence is TGTGCCAGCAGCGTACGGCTAGATGCAGATACGCAGTATTTT. It specifies CASSVRLDADTQYF. This rearrangement joins TRBV9 to TRBJ2-3; no definite D call. The germline V gene encodes CDR1 SGDLS and CDR2 YYNGEE. V lost 1 base, J lost 4 bases, and 10 bases lay in between. This CDR3 region has 14 residues. Full variable domain (outside the CDR3, taken from reference TRBV9 and TRBJ2-3): DSGVTQTPKHLITATGQRVTLRCSPRSGDLSVYWYQQSLDQGLQFLIQYYNGEERAKGNILERFSAQQFPDLHSELNLSSLELGDSALYFCASSVRLDADTQYFGPGTRLTVL.

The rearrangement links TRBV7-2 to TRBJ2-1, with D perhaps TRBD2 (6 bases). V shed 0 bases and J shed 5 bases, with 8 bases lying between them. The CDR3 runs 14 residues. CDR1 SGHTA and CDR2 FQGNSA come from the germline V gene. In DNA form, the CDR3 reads TGTGCCAGCAGCTTAGCCCTAGCGAACAATGAGCAGTTCTTC. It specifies CASSLALANNEQFF.

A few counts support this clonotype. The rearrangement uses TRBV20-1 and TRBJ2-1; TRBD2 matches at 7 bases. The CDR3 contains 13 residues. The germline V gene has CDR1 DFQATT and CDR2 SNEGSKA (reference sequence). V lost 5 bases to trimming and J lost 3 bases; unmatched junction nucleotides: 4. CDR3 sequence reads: CSAGLDFYNEQFF. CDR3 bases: TGCAGTGCTGGACTAGACTTCTACAATGAGCAGTTCTTC.

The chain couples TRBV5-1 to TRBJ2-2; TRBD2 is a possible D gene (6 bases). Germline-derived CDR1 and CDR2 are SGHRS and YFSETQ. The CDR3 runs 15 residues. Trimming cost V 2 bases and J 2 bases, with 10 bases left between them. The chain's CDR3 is CASSFLGTNTGELFF. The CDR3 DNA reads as TGCGCCAGCAGCTTCCTGGGGACTAACACCGGGGAGCTGTTTTTT.

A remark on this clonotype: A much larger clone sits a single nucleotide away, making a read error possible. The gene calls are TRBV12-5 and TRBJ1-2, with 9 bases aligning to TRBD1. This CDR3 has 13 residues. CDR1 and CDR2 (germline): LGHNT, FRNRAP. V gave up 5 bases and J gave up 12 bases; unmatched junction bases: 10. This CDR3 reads CASGMGQGQGHTF. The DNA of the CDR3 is TGTGCTAGTGGTATGGGACAGGGTCAAGGCCACACCTTC.

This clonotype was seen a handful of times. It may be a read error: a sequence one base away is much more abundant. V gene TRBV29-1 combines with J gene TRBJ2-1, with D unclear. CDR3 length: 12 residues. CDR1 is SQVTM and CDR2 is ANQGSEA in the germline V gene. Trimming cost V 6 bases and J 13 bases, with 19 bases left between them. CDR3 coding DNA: TGCAGCGTGGTAACAGCATTGGAGACCCAGTTCTTC. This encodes CSVVTALETQFF.

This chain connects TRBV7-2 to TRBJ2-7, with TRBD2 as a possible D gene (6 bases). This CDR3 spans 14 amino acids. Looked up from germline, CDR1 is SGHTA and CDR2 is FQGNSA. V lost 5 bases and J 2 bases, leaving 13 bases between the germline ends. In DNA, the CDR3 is TGTGCCAGCAGCCCCGGGACTGCCGCCTACGAGCAGTACTTC. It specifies CASSPGTAAYEQYF.

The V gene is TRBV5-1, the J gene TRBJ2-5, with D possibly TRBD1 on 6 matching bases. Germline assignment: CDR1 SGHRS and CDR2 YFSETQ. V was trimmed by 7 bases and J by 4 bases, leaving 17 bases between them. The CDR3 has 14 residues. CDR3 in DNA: TGCGCCAGCTTCCTCGAGGGGGTTAGAGAGACCCAGTACTTC. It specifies CASFLEGVRETQYF.

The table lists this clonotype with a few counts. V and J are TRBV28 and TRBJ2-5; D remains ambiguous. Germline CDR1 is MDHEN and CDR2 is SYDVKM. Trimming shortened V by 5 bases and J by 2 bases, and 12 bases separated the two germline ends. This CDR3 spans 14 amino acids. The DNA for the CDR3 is TGTGCCAGCAGTGAGGTCCGATTGCAAGAGACCCAGTACTTC. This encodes CASSEVRLQETQYF.

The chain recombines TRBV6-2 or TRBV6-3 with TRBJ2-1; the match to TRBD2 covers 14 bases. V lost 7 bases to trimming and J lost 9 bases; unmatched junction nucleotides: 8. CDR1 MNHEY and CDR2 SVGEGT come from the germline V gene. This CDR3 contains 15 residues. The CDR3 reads CASTLTSGGGGEQFF. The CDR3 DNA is TGTGCCAGCACTCTGACTAGCGGGGGGGGAGGTGAGCAGTTCTTC.

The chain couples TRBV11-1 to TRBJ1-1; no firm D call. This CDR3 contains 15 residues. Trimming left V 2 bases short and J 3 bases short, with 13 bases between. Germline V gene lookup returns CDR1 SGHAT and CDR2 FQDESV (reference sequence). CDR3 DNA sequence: TGTGCCAGCAGCTTATCAATAATACCGGACACTGAAGCTTTCTTT. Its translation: CASSLSIIPDTEAFF.

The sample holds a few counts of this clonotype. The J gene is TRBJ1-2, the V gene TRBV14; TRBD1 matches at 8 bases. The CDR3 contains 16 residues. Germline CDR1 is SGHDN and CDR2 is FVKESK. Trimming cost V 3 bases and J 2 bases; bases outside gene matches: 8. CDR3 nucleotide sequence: TGTGCCAGCAGCCACACCGGGACAGGATTGAACTATGGCTACACCTTC. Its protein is CASSHTGTGLNYGYTF.